The T cell receptor beta chain described here comes from a study of vaccination effects on CD4 cells after COVID-19. Germline V gives CDR1 ENHRY, CDR2 SYGVKD. After removal of 8 bases from V and 8 bases from J, the junction contained 22 bases not matched to a gene. The CDR3 has 18 amino acids. As concerns this clone: The antigen is unknown.

Pools of viral peptides were used by the ViraFEST assay to expand antigen-specific CD4+ T cells ahead of sequencing. CD4+ T cell isolation took place after 10 days of culture. Half the medium was replaced with IL-2 medium on days 3 and 7. Whole-study findings and limits: At late timepoints after vaccination, vaccine- and infection-induced clones shrank markedly.

Method: immunoSEQ multiplex PCR; TCRdb's copy keeps in-frame clones and lacks some. The table has tens of thousands of clones, around four fifths seen once. The chain is built from TRBV10-3 and TRBJ1-2; TRBD1 matches at 11 bases. The source is a human donor who received a COVID-19 vaccine. The sequencing used CD4+ T cells from PBMCs cultured with HCoV-229E spike peptides, collected before COVID-19 vaccination. Here the CDR3 DNA reads TGTGCCATCGTTGGCGATACCGGGACAGGGGGATACTTAAGGGGCTACACCTTC. This translates into CAIVGDTGTGGYLRGYTF.